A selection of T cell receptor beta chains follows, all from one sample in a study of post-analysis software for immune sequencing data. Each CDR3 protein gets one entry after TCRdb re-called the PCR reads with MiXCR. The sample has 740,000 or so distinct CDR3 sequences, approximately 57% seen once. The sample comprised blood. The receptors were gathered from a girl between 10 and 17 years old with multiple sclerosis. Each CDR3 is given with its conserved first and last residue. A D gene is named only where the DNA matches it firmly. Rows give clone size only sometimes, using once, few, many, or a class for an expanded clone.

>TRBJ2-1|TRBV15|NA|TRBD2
CATSIRLAGGGNEQFF
TGTGCCACCAGCATAAGGCTAGCGGGAGGTGGGAATGAGCAGTTCTTC
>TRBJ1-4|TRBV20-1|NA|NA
CSARPIGTGNEKLFF
TGCAGTGCTAGACCAATTGGGACGGGGAATGAAAAACTGTTTTTT
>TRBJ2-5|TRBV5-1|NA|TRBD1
CASSPTNTGVETQYF
TGCGCCAGCAGCCCCACGAATACAGGGGTGGAGACCCAGTACTTC
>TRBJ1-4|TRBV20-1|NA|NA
CSGKDATNEKLFF
TGCAGTGGGAAGGACGCAACTAATGAAAAACTGTTTTTT
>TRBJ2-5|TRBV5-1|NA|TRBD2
CASSSGTAPGTQYF
TGCGCCAGCAGCAGCGGGACCGCCCCAGGGACCCAGTACTTC
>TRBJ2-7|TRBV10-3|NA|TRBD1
CASWDRGNEQYF
TGTGCCAGTTGGGACAGGGGAAACGAGCAGTACTTC
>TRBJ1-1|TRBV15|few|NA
CATHLTRGSRNTEAFF
TGTGCCACCCACCTCACGAGGGGCAGCAGGAACACTGAAGCTTTCTTT
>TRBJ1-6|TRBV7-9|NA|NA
CASSLEWNNSPLHF
TGTGCCAGCAGCTTAGAGTGGAATAATTCACCCCTCCACTTT
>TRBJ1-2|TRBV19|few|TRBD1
CASRGEDRSGYTF
TGTGCCAGTCGAGGTGAGGACAGGAGCGGCTACACCTTC
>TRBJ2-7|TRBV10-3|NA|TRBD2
CAISEAGTSGRRFYEQYF
TGTGCCATCAGTGAAGCCGGGACTAGCGGGAGGAGATTCTACGAGCAGTACTTC
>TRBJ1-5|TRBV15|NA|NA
CATSRDPGDQPQHF
TGTGCCACCAGCAGAGATCCCGGGGATCAGCCCCAGCATTTT
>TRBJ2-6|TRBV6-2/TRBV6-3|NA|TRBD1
CASGTGTGTVRANVLTF
TGTGCCAGCGGAACCGGGACAGGGACGGTGAGGGCCAACGTCCTGACTTTC
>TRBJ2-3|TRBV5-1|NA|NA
CASSGDFGFSQYF
TGCGCCAGCAGCGGGGACTTCGGCTTTTCGCAGTATTTT
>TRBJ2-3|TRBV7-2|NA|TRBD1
CAGSQDRGFGTDTQYF
TGTGCCGGCAGTCAAGACAGGGGATTTGGGACAGATACGCAGTATTTT
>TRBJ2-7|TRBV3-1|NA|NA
CASSQVEVEQYF
TGTGCCAGCAGCCAAGTTGAAGTTGAGCAGTACTTC
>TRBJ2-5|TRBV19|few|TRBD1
CASSPRDRAKETQYF
TGTGCCAGTAGTCCTCGGGACAGGGCCAAAGAGACCCAGTACTTC
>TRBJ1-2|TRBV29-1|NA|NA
CSVDAGPYGYTF
TGCAGCGTTGACGCAGGGCCCTATGGCTACACCTTC
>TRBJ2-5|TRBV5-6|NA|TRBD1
CASSLAAGGWETQYF
TGTGCCAGCAGCTTGGCGGCAGGGGGCTGGGAGACCCAGTACTTC
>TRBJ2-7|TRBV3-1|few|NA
CASSPWGAETYEQYF
TGTGCCAGCAGCCCTTGGGGGGCAGAAACCTACGAGCAGTACTTC
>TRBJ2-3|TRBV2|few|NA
CASNPGPTDTQYF
TGTGCCAGCAATCCGGGACCCACAGATACGCAGTATTTT
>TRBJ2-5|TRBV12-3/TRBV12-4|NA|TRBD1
CASSSEQGKYF
TGTGCCAGCAGTTCTGAACAGGGGAAGTACTTC
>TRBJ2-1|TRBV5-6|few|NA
CASSRDQNNEQFF
TGTGCCAGCAGTAGGGACCAAAACAATGAGCAGTTCTTC
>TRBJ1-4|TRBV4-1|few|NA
CASSQDNAVGEKLFF
TGCGCCAGCAGCCAAGATAACGCCGTCGGTGAAAAACTGTTTTTT
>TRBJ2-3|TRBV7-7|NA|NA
CASSHSRDWRDTQYF
TGTGCTAGCAGCCACTCCCGCGACTGGAGGGATACGCAGTATTTT
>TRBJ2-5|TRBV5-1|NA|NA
CASSFGSRGETQYF
TGCGCCAGCAGCTTCGGCTCCCGAGGCGAGACCCAGTACTTC
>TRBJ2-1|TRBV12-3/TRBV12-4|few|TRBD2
CASSLDGGVGEQFF
TGTGCCAGCAGTTTAGACGGGGGGGTAGGTGAGCAGTTCTTC
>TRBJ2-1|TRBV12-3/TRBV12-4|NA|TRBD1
CASSLAVDRGNEQFF
TGTGCCAGCAGTTTAGCCGTAGACAGGGGCAATGAGCAGTTCTTC
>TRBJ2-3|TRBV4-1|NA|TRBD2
CASSLQVGTSGITDTQYF
TGCGCCAGCAGCCTACAAGTTGGGACTAGCGGGATCACAGATACGCAGTATTTT
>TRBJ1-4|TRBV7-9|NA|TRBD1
CASSLGRGGSQEKLFF
TGTGCCAGCAGCCTCGGCAGGGGGGGTAGTCAGGAAAAACTGTTTTTT
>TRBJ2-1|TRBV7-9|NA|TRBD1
CASRPTPGTGENEQFF
TGTGCCAGCAGACCTACGCCGGGAACAGGGGAGAATGAGCAGTTCTTC
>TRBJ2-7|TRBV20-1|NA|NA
CSAWEQGKFYEQYF
TGCAGTGCTTGGGAACAGGGAAAATTCTACGAGCAGTACTTC
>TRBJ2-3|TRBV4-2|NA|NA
CASSQDPVFTDTQYF
TGTGCCAGCAGCCAAGACCCCGTATTCACAGATACGCAGTATTTT
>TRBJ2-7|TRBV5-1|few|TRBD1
CASSLGLRQGAAYEQYF
TGCGCCAGCAGCTTGGGATTACGACAGGGGGCCGCCTACGAGCAGTACTTC
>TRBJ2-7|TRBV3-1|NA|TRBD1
CASSPNRDRGEQYF
TGTGCCAGCAGCCCTAACCGGGACAGGGGCGAGCAGTACTTC
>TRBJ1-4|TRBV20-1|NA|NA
CSARATGGREKLFF
TGCAGTGCTAGAGCGACAGGAGGGAGAGAAAAACTGTTTTTT